The next 2 T cell receptor beta chains were all read from a single sample in a study of CD8+ T cells in alopecia areata. Treatment given: oral pan-JAK inhibitor, 5-10 mg twice daily. Extracted RNA was reverse transcribed into cDNA, the sequencing template. Assay: immunoSEQ multiplex PCR; the TCRdb copy retains only in-frame clones and omits some. The sample includes a few hundred thousand clones, around 64% of them seen just once. The specimen comprised CD4+ T cells sorted from blood, sampled at week 52, from a patient treated with tofacitinib. The receptors were gathered from a human donor with alopecia areata.

CDR3 sequence (DNA): TGTGCCAGCAGCCCTGCAGCGGGGGGTTCCTACGAGCAGTACTTC. Translating it yields CASSPAAGGSYEQYF. This rearrangement joins TRBV6-5 to TRBJ2-7, with 9 bases aligning to TRBD2. The CDR3 covers 15 residues. The junction had 7 bases not matched to a gene; V was cut back by 6 bases and J by 1 base. Germline-derived CDR1 and CDR2 are MNHEY and SVGAGI.

The chain recombines TRBV29-1 with TRBJ1-1; D ambiguous. Germline loops: CDR1 SQVTM, CDR2 ANQGSEA. The CDR3 has 15 residues. Trimming removed 4 bases from V and 2 bases from J, with 17 bases in between. In DNA, the CDR3 is TGCAGCGTTGCCCCTCTCATAAGGCTTAACACTGAAGCTTTCTTT. Translating gives CSVAPLIRLNTEAFF. Full variable domain (outside the CDR3, taken from reference TRBV29-1 and TRBJ1-1): SAVISQKPSRDICQRGTSLTIQCQVDSQVTMMFWYRQQPGQSLTLIATANQGSEATYESGFVIDKFPISRPNLTFSTLTVSNMSPEDSSIYLCSVAPLIRLNTEAFFGQGTRLTVV.